These T cell receptor beta chains were read from a single sample in a study of blood T cell repertoires in COVID-19. Clones were read by immunoSEQ multiplex PCR, and TCRdb kept only the in-frame ones, dropping some. The table shows 200,000 to 250,000 clones, with about 82% occurring only once. The sample comprised peripheral blood. The origin of the receptors is a man in his fifties or sixties with COVID-19, enrolled during active disease. CDR3s include the opening cysteine and the closing phenylalanine or tryptophan. D genes are given only for firm matches. Not every row has a clone size; where given, it reads once, few, many or a size class.

CDR3 protein: CASSFSGRLEAFF
CDR3 DNA: TGTGCCAGCAGCTTTAGCGGTAGACTTGAAGCTTTCTTT
clone size: .
J gene: TRBJ1-1
V gene: TRBV11-2
D gene: .

CDR3 protein: CASSSGGRNQPQHF
CDR3 DNA: TGTGCCAGCAGCTCGGGAGGCAGAAATCAGCCCCAGCATTTT
clone size: .
J gene: TRBJ1-5
V gene: TRBV5-6
D gene: .

CDR3 protein: CASSGSLGGYGELFF
CDR3 DNA: TGTGCCAGTAGTGGGTCGCTGGGGGGATACGGGGAGCTGTTTTTT
clone size: .
J gene: TRBJ2-2
V gene: TRBV19
D gene: .

CDR3 protein: CASSQGTGSAPQHF
CDR3 DNA: TGTGCCAGCAGCCAGGGGACAGGGTCGGCGCCCCAGCATTTT
clone size: .
J gene: TRBJ1-5
V gene: TRBV28
D gene: TRBD1

CDR3 protein: CASSFGEGGAFF
CDR3 DNA: TGTGCCAGCAGTTTTGGGGAAGGAGGGGCTTTCTTT
clone size: .
J gene: TRBJ1-1
V gene: TRBV12-3/TRBV12-4
D gene: .

CDR3 protein: CASSWGETTKNIQYF
CDR3 DNA: TGTGCCAGTAGTTGGGGGGAGACTACCAAAAACATTCAGTACTTC
clone size: .
J gene: TRBJ2-4
V gene: TRBV19
D gene: .

CDR3 protein: CASSLGFGTDSYEQYF
CDR3 DNA: TGTGCCAGCAGCTTGGGCTTCGGGACAGACTCCTACGAGCAGTACTTC
clone size: few
J gene: TRBJ2-7
V gene: TRBV7-9
D gene: TRBD1

CDR3 protein: CASSSSDRVNTQYF
CDR3 DNA: TGTGCCAGCAGCTCATCGGACAGGGTGAATACGCAGTATTTT
clone size: .
J gene: TRBJ2-3
V gene: TRBV11-2
D gene: TRBD1

CDR3 protein: CASSLFRDKGIYGYTF
CDR3 DNA: TGTGCCAGCAGCCTATTCCGGGACAAAGGGATCTATGGCTACACCTTC
clone size: .
J gene: TRBJ1-2
V gene: TRBV4-2
D gene: .

CDR3 protein: CASSRTTGRSPDTQYF
CDR3 DNA: TGTGCCAGCAGCCGAACGACAGGGAGGTCCCCAGATACGCAGTATTTT
clone size: once
J gene: TRBJ2-3
V gene: TRBV5-5
D gene: .

CDR3 protein: CASSVATGLAGVTDTQYF
CDR3 DNA: TGTGCCAGCAGCGTAGCTACGGGACTAGCGGGGGTCACAGATACGCAGTATTTT
clone size: .
J gene: TRBJ2-3
V gene: TRBV9
D gene: TRBD2

CDR3 protein: CASSSSQGFGNTIYF
CDR3 DNA: TGTGCCAGCAGTTCTTCTCAGGGGTTTGGAAACACCATATATTTT
clone size: .
J gene: TRBJ1-3
V gene: TRBV28
D gene: .

CDR3 protein: CASSQSSSLVGEQYF
CDR3 DNA: TGCGCCAGCAGCCAATCTAGCTCCCTAGTGGGGGAGCAGTACTTC
clone size: many
J gene: TRBJ2-7
V gene: TRBV4-3
D gene: .

CDR3 protein: CASSRQGNTGELFF
CDR3 DNA: TGTGCCAGCAGTAGACAGGGGAACACCGGGGAGCTGTTTTTT
clone size: .
J gene: TRBJ2-2
V gene: TRBV7-9
D gene: TRBD1

CDR3 protein: CASSLTGPAGYEQYF
CDR3 DNA: TGTGCCAGCAGTCTCACAGGGCCCGCAGGCTACGAGCAGTACTTC
clone size: .
J gene: TRBJ2-7
V gene: TRBV6-2/TRBV6-3
D gene: .

CDR3 protein: CASRYMSNQPQHF
CDR3 DNA: TGTGCCAGCAGATACATGAGCAATCAGCCCCAGCATTTT
clone size: .
J gene: TRBJ1-5
V gene: TRBV12-3/TRBV12-4
D gene: .

CDR3 protein: CASSMTDETIQYF
CDR3 DNA: TGTGCCAGTAGTATGACTGACGAAACCATTCAGTACTTC
clone size: .
J gene: TRBJ2-4
V gene: TRBV19
D gene: .

CDR3 protein: CASSLDGGTEAFF
CDR3 DNA: TGTGCCAGCAGCTTGGACGGGGGCACTGAAGCTTTCTTT
clone size: once
J gene: TRBJ1-1
V gene: TRBV5-4
D gene: .

CDR3 protein: CASSYKQGDLYEQYF
CDR3 DNA: TGTGCCAGCAGCTACAAACAGGGGGATCTTTACGAGCAGTACTTC
clone size: .
J gene: TRBJ2-7
V gene: TRBV7-8
D gene: TRBD1

CDR3 protein: CASRSQVSSYEQYF
CDR3 DNA: TGCGCCAGCAGGTCCCAGGTTTCCTCCTACGAGCAGTACTTC
clone size: .
J gene: TRBJ2-7
V gene: TRBV5-1
D gene: .

CDR3 protein: CASSSNTGGYEQYF
CDR3 DNA: TGTGCCAGCAGCTCGAACACAGGGGGTTACGAGCAGTACTTC
clone size: .
J gene: TRBJ2-7
V gene: TRBV7-9
D gene: TRBD1

CDR3 protein: CASSPVRLGRLTDTQYF
CDR3 DNA: TGTGCCAGCTCACCTGTTCGCCTCGGCAGGCTCACAGATACGCAGTATTTT
clone size: .
J gene: TRBJ2-3
V gene: TRBV18
D gene: .

CDR3 protein: CASSPTGTGPYEQYF
CDR3 DNA: TGTGCCAGCAGCCCCACCGGGACAGGGCCCTACGAGCAGTACTTC
clone size: .
J gene: TRBJ2-7
V gene: TRBV9
D gene: TRBD1

CDR3 protein: CATSPGGHNTEAFF
CDR3 DNA: TGTGCCACCAGTCCAGGGGGGCACAACACTGAAGCTTTCTTT
clone size: once
J gene: TRBJ1-1
V gene: TRBV24-1
D gene: TRBD1

CDR3 protein: CASSLFAMGTDTQYF
CDR3 DNA: TGTGCCAGCAGTTTATTTGCTATGGGCACAGATACGCAGTATTTT
clone size: .
J gene: TRBJ2-3
V gene: TRBV27
D gene: .

CDR3 protein: CAWSLGTGRRTDTQYF
CDR3 DNA: TGTGCCTGGAGTCTCGGGACAGGGAGGAGAACAGATACGCAGTATTTT
clone size: .
J gene: TRBJ2-3
V gene: TRBV30
D gene: TRBD1

CDR3 protein: CASSVGRGPGLNSPLHF
CDR3 DNA: TGTGCCAGCAGCGTAGGAAGGGGCCCCGGGCTAAATTCACCCCTCCACTTT
clone size: .
J gene: TRBJ1-6
V gene: TRBV9
D gene: .

CDR3 protein: CAGAGTGPGYTF
CDR3 DNA: TGTGCCGGGGCCGGGACAGGGCCTGGCTACACCTTC
clone size: .
J gene: TRBJ1-2
V gene: TRBV30
D gene: TRBD1

CDR3 protein: CASSIGPWTGQETQYF
CDR3 DNA: TGTGCCAGTAGTATAGGCCCCTGGACAGGGCAAGAGACCCAGTACTTC
clone size: .
J gene: TRBJ2-5
V gene: TRBV19
D gene: TRBD1

CDR3 protein: CSVEDFLQETQYF
CDR3 DNA: TGCAGCGTTGAAGACTTCCTCCAAGAGACCCAGTACTTC
clone size: .
J gene: TRBJ2-5
V gene: TRBV29-1
D gene: .

CDR3 protein: CASSPSGPQGRSSYNSPLHF
CDR3 DNA: TGTGCCAGCAGTCCCTCCGGGCCACAGGGAAGAAGCTCCTATAATTCACCCCTCCACTTT
clone size: few
J gene: TRBJ1-6
V gene: TRBV28
D gene: .

CDR3 protein: CASRNWDRNQETQYF
CDR3 DNA: TGTGCCAGCAGAAACTGGGACAGGAACCAAGAGACCCAGTACTTC
clone size: .
J gene: TRBJ2-5
V gene: TRBV6-5
D gene: TRBD1

CDR3 protein: CASSQDLGYEAFF
CDR3 DNA: TGCGCCAGCAGCCAAGATCTAGGCTATGAAGCTTTCTTT
clone size: .
J gene: TRBJ1-1
V gene: TRBV4-3
D gene: .

CDR3 protein: CASSQQGVADTQYF
CDR3 DNA: TGTGCCAGCAGTCAACAGGGTGTGGCAGATACGCAGTATTTT
clone size: .
J gene: TRBJ2-3
V gene: TRBV6-6
D gene: .

CDR3 protein: CASSESPGQVHEKLFF
CDR3 DNA: TGTGCCAGCAGTGAGAGCCCCGGACAGGTGCATGAAAAACTGTTTTTT
clone size: .
J gene: TRBJ1-4
V gene: TRBV2
D gene: TRBD1

CDR3 protein: CASSMVPGVGLYGYTF
CDR3 DNA: TGTGCCAGTAGTATGGTACCAGGGGTGGGTTTGTATGGCTACACCTTC
clone size: .
J gene: TRBJ1-2
V gene: TRBV19
D gene: .

CDR3 protein: CASSVGLAGSPAAYYF
CDR3 DNA: TGTGCCAGCAGCGTAGGACTAGCGGGGTCCCCCGCCGCTTATTATTTT
clone size: .
J gene: TRBJ2-3
V gene: TRBV9
D gene: TRBD2

CDR3 protein: CASSFLPNTGELFF
CDR3 DNA: TGTGCCAGCAGCTTTCTCCCTAACACCGGGGAGCTGTTTTTT
clone size: .
J gene: TRBJ2-2
V gene: TRBV11-1
D gene: .

CDR3 protein: CASSSGPTYEQYF
CDR3 DNA: TGTGCCAGTAGTAGCGGCCCCACCTACGAGCAGTACTTC
clone size: .
J gene: TRBJ2-7
V gene: TRBV19
D gene: .

CDR3 protein: CASSQIDRGGNGYTF
CDR3 DNA: TGCGCCAGCAGCCAAATTGACAGGGGAGGGAACGGCTACACCTTC
clone size: .
J gene: TRBJ1-2
V gene: TRBV4-3
D gene: TRBD1

CDR3 protein: CASSLIIRDNQPQHF
CDR3 DNA: TGTGCCAGCAGCTTAATAATCAGGGACAATCAGCCCCAGCATTTT
clone size: once
J gene: TRBJ1-5
V gene: TRBV7-2
D gene: .

CDR3 protein: CASSVGGTYEQYF
CDR3 DNA: TGTGCCAGCAGCGTAGGAGGGACCTACGAGCAGTACTTC
clone size: .
J gene: TRBJ2-7
V gene: TRBV9
D gene: .

CDR3 protein: CASSLIGILGDEQFF
CDR3 DNA: TGTGCCAGCAGCTTAATTGGTATCCTAGGGGATGAGCAGTTCTTC
clone size: .
J gene: TRBJ2-1
V gene: TRBV7-9
D gene: .

CDR3 protein: CASSPGGNQPQHF
CDR3 DNA: TGCGCCAGCAGCCCCGGAGGCAATCAGCCCCAGCATTTT
clone size: once
J gene: TRBJ1-5
V gene: TRBV4-3
D gene: .

CDR3 protein: CASSQSGTGYEQYF
CDR3 DNA: TGCGCCAGCAGTCAATCGGGGACAGGTTACGAGCAGTACTTC
clone size: .
J gene: TRBJ2-7
V gene: TRBV23-1
D gene: TRBD1

CDR3 protein: CASSPSTGLSGANVLTF
CDR3 DNA: TGTGCCAGCAGCCCCTCCACAGGGTTATCGGGGGCCAACGTCCTGACTTTC
clone size: .
J gene: TRBJ2-6
V gene: TRBV7-6
D gene: .

CDR3 protein: CASSYSTNEKLFF
CDR3 DNA: TGTGCCAGCAGTTACTCAACAAATGAAAAACTGTTTTTT
clone size: .
J gene: TRBJ1-4
V gene: TRBV6-5
D gene: .

CDR3 protein: CAISESVGRGPSSYNEQFF
CDR3 DNA: TGTGCCATCAGTGAGTCGGTGGGCAGGGGGCCTAGCTCCTACAATGAGCAGTTCTTC
clone size: .
J gene: TRBJ2-1
V gene: TRBV10-3
D gene: TRBD1

CDR3 protein: CANKRTGLCETQYF
CDR3 DNA: TGCGCCAACAAAAGGACAGGGCTATGTGAGACCCAGTACTTC
clone size: .
J gene: TRBJ2-5
V gene: TRBV10-1
D gene: TRBD1

CDR3 protein: CASSSQRAGLRHEQFF
CDR3 DNA: TGTGCCAGCAGTTCGCAGAGAGCGGGGCTACGGCATGAGCAGTTCTTC
clone size: .
J gene: TRBJ2-1
V gene: TRBV27
D gene: TRBD2

CDR3 protein: CASSHDSYGYTF
CDR3 DNA: TGTGCCAGCAGTCATGACAGTTATGGCTACACCTTC
clone size: few
J gene: TRBJ1-2
V gene: TRBV7-9
D gene: .

CDR3 protein: CAWGGGAVEQYF
CDR3 DNA: TGTGCCTGGGGGGGCGGGGCGGTAGAGCAGTACTTC
clone size: .
J gene: TRBJ2-7
V gene: TRBV30
D gene: .